The 10 T cell receptor beta chains in this list originate from one sample, sequenced in a study of quantifying T cell responses using KT2 cells (dated by TCRdb to 2016 to 2017). Background on the whole study: RNA was DNase-treated and reverse transcribed with TCR alpha and beta constant-region primers, mostly using SuperScript III.

The method behind the library was UMI-ligation and nested PCR. Instrument used: Illumina MiSeq. Using T4 RNA ligase 1, a single-stranded oligonucleotide bearing the Illumina SP2 sequence plus a UMI was ligated onto the 3' end of the cDNA. PCR1 used about 4 cycles (98 degrees C 15 s, 69 degrees C 30 s, 72 degrees C 40 s), and the beta primer was an equimolar mix of RC1.1 and RC1.2 that covered TRBC1 and TRBC2. The raw public data were reprocessed by TCRdb itself: fastp quality trimming at Q25, MiXCR clonotype calling, in-frame beta chains only. Each entry is one CDR3 protein sequence, shown with its most common DNA and genes. The sample table shows approximately 54,000 distinct CDR3 sequences, and roughly 12% are seen once. In total, the top ten clones hold over 9.5% of the sample. Specimen: PBMCs spiked with cells of the T cell clone KT2. The receptors were gathered from a human donor.

Ten or more counts support this clonotype. The V call is TRBV20-1, the J call TRBJ2-7; possible D gene TRBD2, 7 bases. The CDR3 consists of 14 residues. The germline gives CDR1 DFQATT, CDR2 SNEGSKA (reference sequence). The V end was cut by 1 base, the J end by 2 bases, with 12 bases between. The CDR3 is CSARGGGRTYEQYF. The CDR3 nucleotides read TGCAGTGCTAGAGGGGGGGGGCGAACCTACGAGCAGTACTTC.

This clonotype appeared once. The conserved final phenylalanine or tryptophan is absent from the CDR3, which likely points to a read error. This sequence joins TRBV12-3 or TRBV12-4 and TRBJ2-3; 7 nucleotides align to TRBD2. The length of the CDR3 is 14 residues. Germline trimming cut 3 bases from V and 2 bases from J; bases unmatched to any gene: 2. The CDR3 sequence is CASSFSGPTDTQYS. DNA of the CDR3: TGTGCCAGCAGTTTTAGCGGGCCCACAGATACGCAGTATTCT.

The chain is built from TRBV6-5 and TRBJ2-1, with 9 positions matching TRBD2. The CDR3 consists of 15 residues. Germline CDR1 MNHEY, CDR2 SVGAGI. V shed 2 bases and J 9 bases; nucleotides not matched to a gene: 8. The DNA of the CDR3 is TGTGCCAGCAGTTACGGGGCGGGGGGGCGCGTTGAGCAGTTCTTC. It is translated as CASSYGAGGRVEQFF.

CDR3 nucleotides: TGTGCCAGCAGTCTCACACGACTGAGGAATGAGCAGTTCTTC. It yields the protein CASSLTRLRNEQFF. This chain connects TRBV12-3 or TRBV12-4 to TRBJ2-1, with D hard to call. The CDR3 extends over 14 amino acids. Trimming shortened V by 5 bases and J by 7 bases, and 15 bases separated the two germline ends.

This clonotype was detected only a few times. This chain uses TRBV29-1 with TRBJ2-1; TRBD2 aligns across 8 bases. V lost 3 bases to trimming and J lost 4 bases; unmatched junction nucleotides: 5. The CDR3 loop spans 14 amino acids. Germline V gene data show CDR1 as SQVTM and CDR2 as ANQGSEA. Written as DNA, the CDR3 is TGCAGCGTTGATTATAGCGGGATATACAATGAGCAGTTCTTC. This sequence encodes CSVDYSGIYNEQFF.

This chain links TRBV5-1 with TRBJ2-5, with 12 bases lining up with TRBD1. Per the germline V gene, CDR1 is SGHRS and CDR2 is YFSETQ. Trimming took 4 bases from V and 3 from J; bases not matched to a gene: 7. CDR3 length: 16 amino acids. DNA of the CDR3: TGCGCCAGCAGCCTCCGGGACAGGGGGCGTAAAGAGACCCAGTACTTC. Translating gives CASSLRDRGRKETQYF.

This clonotype appeared many times. The V gene is TRBV3-1, the J gene TRBJ2-7, with 7 bases matching TRBD1. This CDR3 has 16 amino acids. Trimming removed 0 bases from V and 3 bases from J; junction bases left unmatched: 8. Germline V CDR1 and CDR2: LGHDT, YNNKEL (reference sequence). DNA of the CDR3: TGTGCCAGCAGCCAAGATGTTGTGGGACAGAGCTACGAGCAGTACTTC. This codes for CASSQDVVGQSYEQYF.

There are a few counts of this clonotype. The V and J genes are TRBV10-3 and TRBJ2-2; D might be TRBD1 (5 bases). V gave up 3 bases and J gave up 0 bases, with 11 bases separating them. The CDR3 covers 16 residues. The V gene's germline CDR1 is ENHRY and CDR2 SYGVKD. CDR3 DNA: TGTGCCATCAGTGAAAGGGGCGGAACGAACACCGGGGAGCTGTTTTTT. It codes for CAISERGGTNTGELFF.

In its sample, this clonotype was seen a few times. This may stem from a read error, because a much larger clone lies one nucleotide away. The chain employs TRBV27 and TRBJ1-1; TRBD1 might be the D (5 bases). The germline gives CDR1 MNHEY, CDR2 SMNVEV (reference sequence). This CDR3 contains 14 residues. Deletions cut 4 bases from V and 5 bases from J, with 14 bases between. The CDR3 DNA reads as TGTGCCAGCAGTTGTGACAGCCGTGGGACTGAAGCTTTCTTT. It encodes CASSCDSRGTEAFF.

Many counts were recorded for this clonotype. In nucleotides, the CDR3 is TGTGCCATCAGTCCTACGACAGGGCCCCCCACAGATACGCAGTATTTT. It translates to CAISPTTGPPTDTQYF. The chain has TRBV10-3 and TRBJ2-3, with TRBD1 identical over 7 bases. This CDR3 has 16 amino acids. J was trimmed by 2 bases and V by 5 bases; bases with no gene match: 10. Germline-derived CDR1 and CDR2 are ENHRY and SYGVKD.